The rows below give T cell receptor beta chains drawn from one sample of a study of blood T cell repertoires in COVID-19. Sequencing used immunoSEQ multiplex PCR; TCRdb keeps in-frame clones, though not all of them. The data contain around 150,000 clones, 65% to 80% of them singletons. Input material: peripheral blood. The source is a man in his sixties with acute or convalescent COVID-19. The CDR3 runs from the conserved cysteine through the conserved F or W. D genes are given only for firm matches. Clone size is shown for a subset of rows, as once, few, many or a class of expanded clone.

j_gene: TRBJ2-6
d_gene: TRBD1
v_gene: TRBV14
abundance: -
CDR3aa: CASSPSWTGGNSGANVLTF
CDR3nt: TGTGCCAGCAGCCCGAGCTGGACAGGGGGGAACTCTGGGGCCAACGTCCTGACTTTC

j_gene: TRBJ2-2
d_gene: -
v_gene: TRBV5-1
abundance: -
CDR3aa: CASSPRDTNTGELFF
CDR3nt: TGCGCCAGCAGCCCCCGGGACACAAACACCGGGGAGCTGTTTTTT

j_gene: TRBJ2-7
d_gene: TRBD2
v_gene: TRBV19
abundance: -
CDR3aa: CASTGSGGEQYF
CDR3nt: TGTGCCAGTACGGGTAGCGGGGGCGAGCAGTACTTC

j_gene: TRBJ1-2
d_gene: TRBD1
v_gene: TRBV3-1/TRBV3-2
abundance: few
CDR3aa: CASSQDGRTGMGGGYTF
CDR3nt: TGTGCCAGCAGCCAAGATGGTCGGACAGGGATGGGTGGTGGCTACACCTTC

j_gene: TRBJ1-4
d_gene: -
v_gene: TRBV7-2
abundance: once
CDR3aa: CASSPSVVATNEKLFF
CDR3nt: TGTGCCAGCAGCCCTAGTGTGGTTGCAACTAATGAAAAACTGTTTTTT

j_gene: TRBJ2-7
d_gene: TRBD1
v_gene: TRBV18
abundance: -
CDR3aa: CASSPGQGPYEQYF
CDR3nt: TGTGCCAGCTCACCGGGACAGGGCCCCTACGAGCAGTACTTC

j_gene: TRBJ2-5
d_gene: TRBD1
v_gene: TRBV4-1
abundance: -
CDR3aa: CASSQGPGQKETQYF
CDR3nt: TGCGCCAGCAGCCAAGGCCCGGGACAGAAAGAGACCCAGTACTTC

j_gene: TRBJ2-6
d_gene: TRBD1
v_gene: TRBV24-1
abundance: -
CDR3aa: CATSENRGPGANVLTF
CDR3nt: TGTGCCACCAGTGAGAACAGGGGGCCTGGGGCCAACGTCCTGACTTTC

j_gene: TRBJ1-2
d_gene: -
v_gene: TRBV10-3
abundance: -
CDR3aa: CAISEASRAVPYGYTF
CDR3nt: TGTGCCATCAGTGAGGCCTCGAGGGCGGTGCCCTATGGCTACACCTTC

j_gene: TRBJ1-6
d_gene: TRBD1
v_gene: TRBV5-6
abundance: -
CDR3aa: CASSAGTGPYNSPLHF
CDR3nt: TGTGCCAGCAGCGCAGGGACAGGACCCTATAATTCACCCCTCCACTTT

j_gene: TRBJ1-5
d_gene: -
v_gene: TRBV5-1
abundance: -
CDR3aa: CASSLTGQSNQPQHF
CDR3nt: TGCGCCAGCAGCTTGACGGGACAAAGCAATCAGCCCCAGCATTTT

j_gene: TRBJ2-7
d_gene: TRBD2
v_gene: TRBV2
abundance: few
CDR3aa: CASSESSGASYEQYF
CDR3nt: TGTGCCAGCAGTGAGTCTAGCGGGGCATCCTACGAGCAGTACTTC

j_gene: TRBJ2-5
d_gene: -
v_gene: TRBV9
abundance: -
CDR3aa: CASSPKVGAYQETQYF
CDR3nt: TGTGCCAGCAGCCCCAAGGTGGGGGCCTACCAAGAGACCCAGTACTTC

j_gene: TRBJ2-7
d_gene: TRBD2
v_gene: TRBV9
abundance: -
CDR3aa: CASSPRVGGWYEQYF
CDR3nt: TGTGCCAGCAGCCCCCGCGTGGGGGGGTGGTACGAGCAGTACTTC

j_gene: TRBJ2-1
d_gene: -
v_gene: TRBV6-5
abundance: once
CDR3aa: CASSLGQEQFF
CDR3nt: TGTGCCAGCAGCCTAGGACAGGAGCAGTTCTTC

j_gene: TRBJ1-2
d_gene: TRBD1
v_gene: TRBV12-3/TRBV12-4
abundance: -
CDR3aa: CASTRTGDGYTF
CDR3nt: TGTGCCAGCACCCGGACAGGGGATGGCTACACCTTC

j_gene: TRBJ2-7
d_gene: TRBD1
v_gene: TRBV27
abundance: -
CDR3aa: CASSLSFGDRGLDEQYF
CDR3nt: TGTGCCAGCAGTTTATCGTTTGGTGACAGGGGTCTAGACGAGCAGTACTTC